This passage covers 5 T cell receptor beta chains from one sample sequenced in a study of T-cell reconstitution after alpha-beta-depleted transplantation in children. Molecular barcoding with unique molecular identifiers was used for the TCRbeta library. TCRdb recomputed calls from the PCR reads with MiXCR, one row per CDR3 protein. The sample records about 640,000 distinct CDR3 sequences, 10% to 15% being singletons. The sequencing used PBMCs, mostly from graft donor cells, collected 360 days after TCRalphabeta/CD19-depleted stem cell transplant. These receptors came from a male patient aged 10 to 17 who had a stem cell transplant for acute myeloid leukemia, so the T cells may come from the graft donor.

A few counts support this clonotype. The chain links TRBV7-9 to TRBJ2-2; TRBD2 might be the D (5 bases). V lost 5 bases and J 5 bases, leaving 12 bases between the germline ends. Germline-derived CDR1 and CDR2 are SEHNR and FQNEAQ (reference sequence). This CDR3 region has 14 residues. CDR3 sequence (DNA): TGTGCCAGCAGCCCCGAGGGTTGGACCGGGGAGCTGTTTTTT. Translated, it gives CASSPEGWTGELFF.

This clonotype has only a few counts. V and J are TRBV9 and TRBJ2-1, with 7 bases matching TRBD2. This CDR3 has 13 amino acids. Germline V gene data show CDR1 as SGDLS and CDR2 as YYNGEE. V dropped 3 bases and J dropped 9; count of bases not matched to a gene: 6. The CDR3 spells CASSEDGRIEQFF. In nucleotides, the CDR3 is TGTGCCAGCAGCGAGGACGGGAGGATTGAGCAGTTCTTC.

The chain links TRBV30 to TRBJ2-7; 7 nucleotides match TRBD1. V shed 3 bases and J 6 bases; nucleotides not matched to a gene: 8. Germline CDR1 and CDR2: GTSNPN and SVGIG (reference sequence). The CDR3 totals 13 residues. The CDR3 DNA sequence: TGTGCCTGGAGGCCGAACAGGGGCAGCGAGCAGTACTTC. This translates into CAWRPNRGSEQYF. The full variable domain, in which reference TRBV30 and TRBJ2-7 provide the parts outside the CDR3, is SQTIHQWPATLVQPVGSPLSLECTVEGTSNPNLYWYRQAAGRGLQLLFYSVGIGQISSEVPQNLSASRPQDRQFILSSKKLLLSDSGFYLCAWRPNRGSEQYFGPGTRLTVT.

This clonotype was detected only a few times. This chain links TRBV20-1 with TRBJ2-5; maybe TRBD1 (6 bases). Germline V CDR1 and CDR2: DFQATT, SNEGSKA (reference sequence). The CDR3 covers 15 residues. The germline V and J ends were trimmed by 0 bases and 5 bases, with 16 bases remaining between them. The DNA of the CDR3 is TGCAGTGCTAGAGATTTCAGGGGAATTGAGGAGACCCAGTACTTC. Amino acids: CSARDFRGIEETQYF.

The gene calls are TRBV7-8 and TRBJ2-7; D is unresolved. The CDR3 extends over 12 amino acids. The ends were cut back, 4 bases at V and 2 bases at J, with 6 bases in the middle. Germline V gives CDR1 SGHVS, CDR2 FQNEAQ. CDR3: CASSYETYEQYF. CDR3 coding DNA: TGTGCCAGCAGCTACGAGACCTACGAGCAGTACTTC.